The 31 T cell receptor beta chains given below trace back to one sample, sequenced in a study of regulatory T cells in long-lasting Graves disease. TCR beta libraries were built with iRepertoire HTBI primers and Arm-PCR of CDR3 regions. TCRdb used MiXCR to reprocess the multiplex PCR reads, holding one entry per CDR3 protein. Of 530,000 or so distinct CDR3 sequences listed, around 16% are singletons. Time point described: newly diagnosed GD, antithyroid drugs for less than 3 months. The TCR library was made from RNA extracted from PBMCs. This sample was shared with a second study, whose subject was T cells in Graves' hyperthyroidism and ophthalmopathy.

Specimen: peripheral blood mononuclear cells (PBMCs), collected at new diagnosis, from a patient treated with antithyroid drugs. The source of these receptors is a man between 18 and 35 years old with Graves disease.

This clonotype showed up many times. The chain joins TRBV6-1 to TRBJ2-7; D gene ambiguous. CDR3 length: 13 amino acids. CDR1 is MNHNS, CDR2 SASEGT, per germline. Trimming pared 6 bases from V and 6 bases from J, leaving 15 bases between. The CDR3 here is CASRTESPSEQYF. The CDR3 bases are TGTGCCAGCAGGACCGAGTCCCCCTCCGAGCAGTACTTC.

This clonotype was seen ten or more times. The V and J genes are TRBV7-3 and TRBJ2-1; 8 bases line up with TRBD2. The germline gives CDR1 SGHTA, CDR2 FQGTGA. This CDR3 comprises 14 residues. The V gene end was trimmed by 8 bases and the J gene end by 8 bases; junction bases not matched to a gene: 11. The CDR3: CASGQPGLVDEQFF. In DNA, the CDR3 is TGTGCCAGCGGCCAACCGGGACTAGTGGATGAGCAGTTCTTC.

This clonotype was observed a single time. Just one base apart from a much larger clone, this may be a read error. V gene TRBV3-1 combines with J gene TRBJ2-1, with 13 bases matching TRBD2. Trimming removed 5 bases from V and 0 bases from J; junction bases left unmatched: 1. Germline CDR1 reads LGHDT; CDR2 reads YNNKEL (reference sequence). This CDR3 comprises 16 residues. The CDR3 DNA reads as TGTGCCAGCAGCTGGACTAGCGGGAGCTCCTACAATGAGCAGTTCTTC. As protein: CASSWTSGSSYNEQFF.

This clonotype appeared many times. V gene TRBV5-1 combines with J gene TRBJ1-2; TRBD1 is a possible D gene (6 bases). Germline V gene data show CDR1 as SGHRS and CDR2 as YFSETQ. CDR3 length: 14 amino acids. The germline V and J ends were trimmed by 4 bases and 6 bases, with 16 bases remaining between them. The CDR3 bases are TGCGCCAGCAGCCCGCTGACAGGTGGGGATGGCTACACCTTC. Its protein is CASSPLTGGDGYTF.

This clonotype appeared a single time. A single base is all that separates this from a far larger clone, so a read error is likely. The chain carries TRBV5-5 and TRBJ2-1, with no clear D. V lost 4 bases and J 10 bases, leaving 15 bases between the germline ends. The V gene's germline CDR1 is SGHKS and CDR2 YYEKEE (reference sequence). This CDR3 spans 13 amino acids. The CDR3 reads CASSIHPRDEQFF. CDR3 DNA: TGTGCCAGCAGCATCCACCCCAGAGACGAGCAGTTCTTC.

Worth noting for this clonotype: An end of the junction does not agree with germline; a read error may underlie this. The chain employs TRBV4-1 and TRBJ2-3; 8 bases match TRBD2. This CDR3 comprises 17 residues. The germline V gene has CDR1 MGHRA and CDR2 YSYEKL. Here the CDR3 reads CASSQDITSGNTDTQYF. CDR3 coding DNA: TGTGCCAGCAGCCAAGATATAACTAGCGGTAACACAGATACGCAGTATTTT.

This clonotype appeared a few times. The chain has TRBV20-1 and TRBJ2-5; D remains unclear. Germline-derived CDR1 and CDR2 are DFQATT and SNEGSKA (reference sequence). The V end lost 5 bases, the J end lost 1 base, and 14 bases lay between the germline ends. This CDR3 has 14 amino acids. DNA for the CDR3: TGCAGTGCTCCCATCGGGCCGTTCCAAGAGACCCAGTACTTC. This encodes CSAPIGPFQETQYF.

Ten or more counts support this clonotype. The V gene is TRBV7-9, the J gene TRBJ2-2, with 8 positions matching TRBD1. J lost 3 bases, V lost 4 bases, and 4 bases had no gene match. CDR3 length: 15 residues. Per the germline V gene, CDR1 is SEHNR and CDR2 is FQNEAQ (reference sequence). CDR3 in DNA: TGTGCCAGCAGCTCCGGGACAGGCTACACCGGGGAGCTGTTTTTT. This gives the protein CASSSGTGYTGELFF.

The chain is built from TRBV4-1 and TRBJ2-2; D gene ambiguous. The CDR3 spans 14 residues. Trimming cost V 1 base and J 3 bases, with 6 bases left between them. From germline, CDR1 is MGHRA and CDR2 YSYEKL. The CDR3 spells CASSQASDTGELFF. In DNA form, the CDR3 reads TGCGCCAGCAGCCAAGCCAGCGACACCGGGGAGCTGTTTTTT.

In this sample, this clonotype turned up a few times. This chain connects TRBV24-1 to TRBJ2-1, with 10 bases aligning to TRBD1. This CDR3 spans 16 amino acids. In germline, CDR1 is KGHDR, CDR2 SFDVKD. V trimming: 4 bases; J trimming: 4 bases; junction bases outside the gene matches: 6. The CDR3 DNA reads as TGTGCCACCAGTGACCCCGGGACAGGGGATTACAATGAGCAGTTCTTC. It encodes CATSDPGTGDYNEQFF.

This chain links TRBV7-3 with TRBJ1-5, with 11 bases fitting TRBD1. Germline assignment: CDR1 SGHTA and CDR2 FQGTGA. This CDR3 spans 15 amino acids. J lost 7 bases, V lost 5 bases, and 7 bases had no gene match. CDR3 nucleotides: TGTGCCAGCAGCAAAGGGACAGGGGGAAGACAGCCCCAGCATTTT. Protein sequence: CASSKGTGGRQPQHF.

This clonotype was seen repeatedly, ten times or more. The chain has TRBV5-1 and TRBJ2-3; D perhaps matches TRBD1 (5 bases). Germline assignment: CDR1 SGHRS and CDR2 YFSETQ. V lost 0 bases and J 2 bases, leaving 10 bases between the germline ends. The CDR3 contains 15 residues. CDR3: CASSLAGRATDTQYF. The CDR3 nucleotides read TGCGCCAGCAGCTTGGCCGGCAGGGCCACAGATACGCAGTATTTT.

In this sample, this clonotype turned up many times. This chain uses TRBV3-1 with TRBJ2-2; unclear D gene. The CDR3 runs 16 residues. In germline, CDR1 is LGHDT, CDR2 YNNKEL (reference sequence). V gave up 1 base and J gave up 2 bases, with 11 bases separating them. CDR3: CASSQGARHNTGELFF. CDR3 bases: TGTGCCAGCAGCCAAGGTGCCCGCCACAACACCGGGGAGCTGTTTTTT.

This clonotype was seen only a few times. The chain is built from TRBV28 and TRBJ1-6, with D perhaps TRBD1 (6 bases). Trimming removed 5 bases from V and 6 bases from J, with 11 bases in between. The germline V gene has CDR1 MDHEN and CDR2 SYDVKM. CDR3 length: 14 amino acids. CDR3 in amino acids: CASSHRVRNSPLHF. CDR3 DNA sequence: TGTGCCAGCAGTCACAGGGTTCGTAATTCACCCCTCCACTTT.

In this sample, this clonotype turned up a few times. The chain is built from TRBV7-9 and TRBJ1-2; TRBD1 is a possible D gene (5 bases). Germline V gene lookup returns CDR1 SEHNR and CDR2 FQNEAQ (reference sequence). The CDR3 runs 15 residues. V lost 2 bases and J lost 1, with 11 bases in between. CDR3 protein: CASSLFMGDNYGYTF. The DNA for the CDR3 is TGTGCCAGCAGCTTATTCATGGGGGATAACTATGGCTACACCTTC.

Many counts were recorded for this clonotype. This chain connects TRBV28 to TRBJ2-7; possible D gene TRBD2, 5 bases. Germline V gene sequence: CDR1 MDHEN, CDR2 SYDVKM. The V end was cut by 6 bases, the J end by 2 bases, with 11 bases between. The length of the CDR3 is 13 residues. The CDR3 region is CASSITGTYEQYF. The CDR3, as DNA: TGTGCCAGCAGCATCACGGGAACCTACGAGCAGTACTTC. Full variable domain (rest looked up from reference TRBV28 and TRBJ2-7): DVKVTQSSRYLVKRTGEKVFLECVQDMDHENMFWYRQDPGLGLRLIYFSYDVKMKEKGDIPEGYSVSREKKERFSLILESASTNQTSMYLCASSITGTYEQYFGPGTRLTVT.

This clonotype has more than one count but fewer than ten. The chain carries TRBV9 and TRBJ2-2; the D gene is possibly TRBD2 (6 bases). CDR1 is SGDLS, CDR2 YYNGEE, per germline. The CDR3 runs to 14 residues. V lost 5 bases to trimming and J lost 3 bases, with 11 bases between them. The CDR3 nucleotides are TGTGCCAGCAGGAGGGAGGCTGACACCGGGGAGCTGTTTTTT. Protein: CASRREADTGELFF.

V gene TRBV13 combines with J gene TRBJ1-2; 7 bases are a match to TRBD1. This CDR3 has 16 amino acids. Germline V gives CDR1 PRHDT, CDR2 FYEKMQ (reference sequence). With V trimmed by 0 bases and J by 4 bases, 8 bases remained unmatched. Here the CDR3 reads CASSLGEGDSIYGYTF. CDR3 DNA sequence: TGTGCCAGCAGCTTAGGGGAGGGGGACAGCATCTATGGCTACACCTTC.

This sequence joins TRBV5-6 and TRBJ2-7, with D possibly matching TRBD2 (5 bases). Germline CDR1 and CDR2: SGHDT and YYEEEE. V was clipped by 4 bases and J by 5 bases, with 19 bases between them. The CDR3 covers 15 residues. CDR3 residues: CASSARRDQTDEQYF. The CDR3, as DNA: TGTGCCAGCAGCGCGCGCCGGGATCAAACGGACGAGCAGTACTTC.

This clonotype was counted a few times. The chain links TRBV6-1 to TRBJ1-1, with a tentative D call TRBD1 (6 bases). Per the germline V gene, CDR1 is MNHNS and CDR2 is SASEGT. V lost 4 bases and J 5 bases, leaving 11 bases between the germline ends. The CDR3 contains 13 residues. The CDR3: CASSVEGGTEAFF. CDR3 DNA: TGTGCCAGCAGTGTGGAGGGGGGAACTGAAGCTTTCTTT.

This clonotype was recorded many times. The CDR3: CASDADGGYEQYF. Written as DNA, the CDR3 is TGTGCCAGCGATGCGGACGGGGGTTACGAGCAGTACTTC. The genes are TRBV28 and TRBJ2-7, with D possibly TRBD2 on 6 matching bases. The length of the CDR3 is 13 residues. V lost 8 bases and J 4 bases, leaving 15 bases between the germline ends. Germline V gene sequence: CDR1 MDHEN, CDR2 SYDVKM.

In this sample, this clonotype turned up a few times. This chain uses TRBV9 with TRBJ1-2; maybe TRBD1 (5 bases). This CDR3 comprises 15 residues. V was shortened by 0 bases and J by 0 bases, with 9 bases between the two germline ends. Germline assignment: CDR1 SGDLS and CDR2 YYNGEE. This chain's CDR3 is CASSVGRGTNYGYTF. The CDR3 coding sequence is TGTGCCAGCAGCGTAGGAAGGGGCACTAACTATGGCTACACCTTC. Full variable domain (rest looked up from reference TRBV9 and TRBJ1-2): DSGVTQTPKHLITATGQRVTLRCSPRSGDLSVYWYQQSLDQGLQFLIQYYNGEERAKGNILERFSAQQFPDLHSELNLSSLELGDSALYFCASSVGRGTNYGYTFGSGTRLTVV.

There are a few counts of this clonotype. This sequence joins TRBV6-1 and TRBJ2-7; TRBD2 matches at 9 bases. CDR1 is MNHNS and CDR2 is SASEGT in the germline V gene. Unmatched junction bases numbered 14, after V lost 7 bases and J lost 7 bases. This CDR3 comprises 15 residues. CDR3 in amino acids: CASIQWREGPGEQYF. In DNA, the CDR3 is TGTGCCAGCATCCAGTGGCGGGAGGGCCCCGGGGAGCAGTACTTC.

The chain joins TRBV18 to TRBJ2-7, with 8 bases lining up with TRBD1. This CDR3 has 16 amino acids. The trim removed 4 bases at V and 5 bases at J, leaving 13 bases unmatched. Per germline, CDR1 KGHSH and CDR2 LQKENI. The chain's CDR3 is CASSHDPGQGYHEQYF. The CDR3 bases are TGTGCCAGCTCACACGATCCAGGACAGGGATACCACGAGCAGTACTTC.

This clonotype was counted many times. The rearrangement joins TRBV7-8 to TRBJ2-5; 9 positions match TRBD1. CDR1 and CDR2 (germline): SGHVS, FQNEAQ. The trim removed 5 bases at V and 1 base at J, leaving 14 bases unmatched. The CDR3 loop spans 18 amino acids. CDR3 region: CASSVRRDREWGQETQYF. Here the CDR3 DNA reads TGTGCCAGCAGCGTCCGCCGGGACAGGGAATGGGGCCAAGAGACCCAGTACTTC.

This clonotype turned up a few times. This CDR3 is CATSRDLLLAAQETQYF. The CDR3 DNA reads TGTGCCACCAGCAGAGATCTCCTTCTAGCGGCGCAAGAGACCCAGTACTTC. V gene TRBV15 combines with J gene TRBJ2-5, with 7 bases aligning to TRBD2. This CDR3 comprises 17 residues. The junction had 9 bases not matched to a gene; V was cut back by 0 bases and J by 2 bases. CDR1 LNHNV and CDR2 YYDKDF come from the germline V gene (reference sequence).

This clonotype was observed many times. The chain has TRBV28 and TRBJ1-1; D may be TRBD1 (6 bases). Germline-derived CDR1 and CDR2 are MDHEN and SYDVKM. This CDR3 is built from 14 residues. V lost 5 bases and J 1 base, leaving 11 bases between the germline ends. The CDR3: CASSRIQGNTEAFF. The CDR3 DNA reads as TGTGCCAGCAGTCGCATACAGGGGAACACTGAAGCTTTCTTT.

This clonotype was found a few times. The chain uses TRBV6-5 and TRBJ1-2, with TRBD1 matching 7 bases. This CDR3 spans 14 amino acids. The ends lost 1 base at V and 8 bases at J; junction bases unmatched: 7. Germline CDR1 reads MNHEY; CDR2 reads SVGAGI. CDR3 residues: CASSYLTGLEGYTF. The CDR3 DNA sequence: TGTGCCAGCAGTTACTTGACAGGGTTGGAGGGCTACACCTTC.

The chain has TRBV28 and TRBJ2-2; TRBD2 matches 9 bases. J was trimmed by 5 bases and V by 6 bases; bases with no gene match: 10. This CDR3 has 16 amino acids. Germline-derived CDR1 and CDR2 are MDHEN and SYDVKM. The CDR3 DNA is TGTGCCAGCAGCCCCACCGTAGCGGGAGTAACCGGGGAGCTGTTTTTT. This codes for CASSPTVAGVTGELFF.

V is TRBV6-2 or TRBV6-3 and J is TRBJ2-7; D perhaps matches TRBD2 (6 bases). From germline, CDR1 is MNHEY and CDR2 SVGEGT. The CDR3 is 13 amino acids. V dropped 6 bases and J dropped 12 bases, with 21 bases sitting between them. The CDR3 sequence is CASSLDPFRGWYF. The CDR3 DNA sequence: TGTGCCAGCAGCCTCGACCCGTTCCGGGGGTGGTACTTC.

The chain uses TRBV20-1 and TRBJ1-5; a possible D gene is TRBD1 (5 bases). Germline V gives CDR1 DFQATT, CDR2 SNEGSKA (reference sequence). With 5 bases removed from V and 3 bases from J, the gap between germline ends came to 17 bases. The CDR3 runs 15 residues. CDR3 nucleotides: TGCAGTGCTCGATACGACAGCGTCGTCAATCAGCCCCAGCATTTT. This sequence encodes CSARYDSVVNQPQHF.